This entry is about one TCR beta chain. The data were taken from a study of identical twins. TCRdb redid the calling of the 5' RACE reads with MiXCR, one entry per CDR3 protein. The profile covers roughly 230,000 distinct CDR3 sequences, with about 8.3% appearing a single time and roughly 3.1% taken by the ten largest. J gave up 6 bases and V 8 bases, and 5 bases lay outside the gene matches. Germline assignment: CDR1 KGHDR and CDR2 SFDVKD. The CDR3 is made up of 13 amino acids. These sequences were also reported in another study, on yellow fever vaccine responses in identical twins.

The clonotype originates from a woman between 18 and 29 years old in good health. The sample comprised CD8+ T cells sorted from blood. The chain links TRBV24-1 to TRBJ2-2; 7 bases agree with TRBD2. The CDR3: CATNEGGSGELFF. Here the CDR3 DNA reads TGTGCCACCAACGAGGGAGGGTCCGGGGAGCTGTTTTTT.